A selection of T cell receptor beta chains follows, all from one sample in a study of T cell responses to AZD1222 COVID-19 vaccine. Sequencing was performed with immunoSEQ multiplex PCR; in TCRdb, only in-frame clones are kept and a portion is missing. Its listing shows about 140,000 clones. The sequencing sample was made of peripheral blood. The receptor set was obtained from an adult in good health. CDR3s include the opening cysteine and the closing phenylalanine or tryptophan. Fields, in order: V gene, J gene, D gene, CDR3 DNA, CDR3 protein. D genes are given only for firm matches.

TRBV7-3,TRBJ1-1,NA,TGTGCCAGCAGCAACCAGGGCCCGGGGACTGAAGCTTTCTTT,CASSNQGPGTEAFF
TRBV28,TRBJ1-4,NA,TGTGCCAGCAGAGCCCCGAACCGTAATGAAAAACTGTTTTTT,CASRAPNRNEKLFF
TRBV30,TRBJ1-1,NA,TGTGCCTGGACGAAACAGAGGAACACTGAAGCTTTCTTT,CAWTKQRNTEAFF
TRBV2,TRBJ2-3,TRBD2,TGTGCCAGCAGTGAATACGGACTAGCGGGGGGCACAGATACGCAGTATTTT,CASSEYGLAGGTDTQYF
TRBV25-1,TRBJ1-2,TRBD1,TGTGCCAGCAGTGCCTACGGACAGGTTGGCGCTAACTATGGCTACACCTTC,CASSAYGQVGANYGYTF
TRBV7-9,TRBJ1-1,TRBD1,TGTGCCAGCAGCCCCGGGACAGGCCTATACATGAACACTGAAGCTTTCTTT,CASSPGTGLYMNTEAFF
TRBV4-2,TRBJ1-1,NA,TGTGCCAGCAGCCAAGTGGAGGGATACAGTGAAGCTTTCTTT,CASSQVEGYSEAFF
TRBV6-5,TRBJ1-2,NA,TGTGCCAGCAGTTACGAGGGGGGTTCGAGTGGCTACACCTTC,CASSYEGGSSGYTF
TRBV6-2/TRBV6-3,TRBJ2-4,TRBD2,TGTGCCAGCAGTCGGGACTACCAAAACATTCAGTACTTC,CASSRDYQNIQYF
TRBV27,TRBJ1-4,NA,TGTGCCAGCAGTCCCTCGGGACGGTCTAATGAAAAACTGTTTTTT,CASSPSGRSNEKLFF
TRBV4-2,TRBJ1-1,NA,TGTGCCAGCAGCCAAGGAGAGGTGCTTTGGAACACTGAAGCTTTCTTT,CASSQGEVLWNTEAFF
TRBV19,TRBJ2-6,TRBD1,TGTGCCAGTAGTACAGGGGGTGGGGCCAACGTCCTGACTTTC,CASSTGGGANVLTF
TRBV11-2,TRBJ2-7,NA,TGTGCCAGCTCACTAACAGGGTTTTCCTCCTACGAGCAGTACTTC,CASSLTGFSSYEQYF
TRBV4-1,TRBJ2-3,TRBD1,TGCGCCAGCAGCCAGACGGGACAGAGGACATCGGGCGATACGCAGTATTTT,CASSQTGQRTSGDTQYF
TRBV12-3/TRBV12-4,TRBJ1-5,NA,TGTGCCAGCAGTTACAGTGGCAATCAGCCCCAGCATTTT,CASSYSGNQPQHF
TRBV9,TRBJ2-2,NA,TGTGCCAGCAGCGGGCCGGGGCGGCTCACCGGGGAGCTGTTTTTT,CASSGPGRLTGELFF
TRBV30,TRBJ1-2,NA,TGTGCCTGGAGTGTACTCGGCGGGGCGGTGGGCTACACCTTC,CAWSVLGGAVGYTF
TRBV2,TRBJ2-7,TRBD1,TGTGCCAGCAGCCGAACTCGGGGACAGCTTAGCTCCTACGAGCAGTACTTC,CASSRTRGQLSSYEQYF
TRBV11-3,TRBJ1-3,TRBD1,TGTGCCAGCAGCCCGTCGACAGGGAGGCTAAACACCATATATTTT,CASSPSTGRLNTIYF
TRBV6-6,TRBJ1-2,NA,TGTGCCAGCAGTTACTCCCGGCACTATGGCTACACCTTC,CASSYSRHYGYTF
TRBV11-3,TRBJ1-5,NA,TGTGCCAGCAGCTTAGGCCAGGGTTCAAATCAGCCCCAGCATTTT,CASSLGQGSNQPQHF
TRBV7-2,TRBJ1-2,NA,TGTGCCAGCAGCAGAGGGGCAGAAGGACGTTATGGCTACACCTTC,CASSRGAEGRYGYTF
TRBV5-1,TRBJ1-6,NA,TGCGCCAGCAGCTTGAGACAGAATTCACCCCTCCACTTT,CASSLRQNSPLHF
TRBV7-2,TRBJ1-1,NA,TGTGCCAGCAGCTTATTAGGGAGGAACACTGAAGCTTTCTTT,CASSLLGRNTEAFF
TRBV3-1/TRBV3-2,TRBJ2-7,NA,TGTGCCAGCAGCCAGAACTCGGCCCGGGCAGGGTTGCTAGAGCAGTACTTC,CASSQNSARAGLLEQYF
TRBV7-6,TRBJ2-1,NA,TGTGCCAGCAGGGATAGACAGGGAGGTTGGAATGAGCAGTTCTTC,CASRDRQGGWNEQFF
TRBV30,TRBJ2-1,NA,TGTGCCTGGAGTGAGGGGTGGGGCAATGAGCAGTTCTTC,CAWSEGWGNEQFF
TRBV4-1,TRBJ1-4,NA,TGCGCCAGCAGCCAAGACGAGAGAAAACTGTTTTTT,CASSQDERKLFF
TRBV20-1,TRBJ1-2,NA,TGCAGTGCTGGGCCCAACTATGGCTACACCTTC,CSAGPNYGYTF
TRBV6-6,TRBJ2-3,TRBD2,TGTGCCAGCAGTCAACCCTCTAGCGGGGGGAGCACAGATACGCAGTATTTT,CASSQPSSGGSTDTQYF
TRBV6-5,TRBJ1-5,TRBD1,TGTGCCAGCAGTAGGGACAGATCAAATCAGCCCCAGCATTTT,CASSRDRSNQPQHF
TRBV19,TRBJ1-3,NA,TGTGCCAGTAGTATCCTACAGAGCTCTGGAAACACCATATATTTT,CASSILQSSGNTIYF
TRBV7-9,TRBJ1-3,TRBD1,TGTGCCAGCAGCCTCACCGGGACAGGGGGCTCTGGAAACACCATATATTTT,CASSLTGTGGSGNTIYF
TRBV19,TRBJ1-1,NA,TGTGCCAGTAGTATCAGTGACAGGAGGAACACTGAAGCTTTCTTT,CASSISDRRNTEAFF
TRBV5-1,TRBJ2-2,TRBD2,TGCGCCAGCAGCTTGGAGCGGGGGGGCGACACCGGGGAGCTGTTTTTT,CASSLERGGDTGELFF
TRBV29-1,TRBJ2-1,NA,TGCAGCGTTGAAGGGACAGCAAGAGATGGCGATGAGCAGTTCTTC,CSVEGTARDGDEQFF
TRBV2,TRBJ1-2,NA,TGTGCCAGCAGACCGGCTAGTAACTATGGCTACACCTTC,CASRPASNYGYTF
TRBV2,TRBJ2-5,TRBD2,TGTGCCAGCAGTGAAGCGGCCGGGAGGGAGACCCAGTACTTC,CASSEAAGRETQYF
TRBV18,TRBJ1-1,TRBD1,TGTGCCAGCTCACCTGAGACAGGGGCGAACACTGAAGCTTTCTTT,CASSPETGANTEAFF
TRBV18,TRBJ1-3,NA,TGTGCCAGCTCACCGGACCGGGAAGGGCACACCATATATTTT,CASSPDREGHTIYF
TRBV24-1,TRBJ2-3,NA,TGTGCCACCAGTGACCGCAGACAGGCCGCAGATACGCAGTATTTT,CATSDRRQAADTQYF
TRBV30,TRBJ1-1,NA,TGTGCCTGGAGTCGGGGCACTGAAGCTTTCTTT,CAWSRGTEAFF
TRBV30,TRBJ1-3,TRBD1,TGTGCCTGGAGTGTACAAGGGGCAGGGGGTGGAAACACCATATATTTT,CAWSVQGAGGGNTIYF
TRBV18,TRBJ2-3,NA,TGTGCCAGCTCACCCCCGAGCACAGATACGCAGTATTTT,CASSPPSTDTQYF
TRBV5-1,TRBJ2-7,NA,TGCGCCAGCAGCTTGGCCAGGGATCCCTACGAGCAGTACTTC,CASSLARDPYEQYF
TRBV7-6,TRBJ1-4,TRBD1,TGTGCCAGCAGCTTAGGAGGGGGCGCTGGGGAAAAACTGTTTTTT,CASSLGGGAGEKLFF
TRBV12-3/TRBV12-4,TRBJ1-1,NA,TGTGCCAGCAGTTTAACCGGGGCCACTGAAGCTTTCTTT,CASSLTGATEAFF
TRBV19,TRBJ2-1,TRBD1,TGTGCCAGTAGTCGGTTTGGGACAGGGGGGCTTAGCTCCTACAATGAGCAGTTCTTC,CASSRFGTGGLSSYNEQFF
TRBV10-1,TRBJ2-5,NA,TGCGCCAGCAGTGAGTCGGGACGTCAAGAGACCCAGTACTTC,CASSESGRQETQYF
TRBV19,TRBJ2-2,NA,TGTGCCAGTGGTACAGCCACGAACACCGGGGAGCTGTTTTTT,CASGTATNTGELFF
TRBV7-9,TRBJ1-1,NA,TGTGCCAGCAGCTTACTCTCGAACACTGAAGCTTTCTTT,CASSLLSNTEAFF
TRBV4-1,TRBJ1-2,TRBD1,TGCGCCAGCAGCCGGGACAGGGACTATGGCTACACCTTC,CASSRDRDYGYTF